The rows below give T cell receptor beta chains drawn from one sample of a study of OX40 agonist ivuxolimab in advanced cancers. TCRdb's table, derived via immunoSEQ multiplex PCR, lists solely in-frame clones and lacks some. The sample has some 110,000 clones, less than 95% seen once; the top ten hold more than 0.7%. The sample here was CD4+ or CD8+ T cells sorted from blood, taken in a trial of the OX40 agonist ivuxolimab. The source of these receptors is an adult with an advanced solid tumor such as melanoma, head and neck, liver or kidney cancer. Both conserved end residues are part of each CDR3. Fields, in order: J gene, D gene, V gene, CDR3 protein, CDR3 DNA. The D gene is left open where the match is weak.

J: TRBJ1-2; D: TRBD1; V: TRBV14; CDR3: CASSLPGQEYYGYTF; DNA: TGTGCCAGCAGCCTACCGGGACAGGAGTACTATGGCTACACCTTC
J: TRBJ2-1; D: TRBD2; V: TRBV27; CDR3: CASSLWEGYNEQFF; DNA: TGTGCCAGCAGTTTGTGGGAGGGCTACAATGAGCAGTTCTTC
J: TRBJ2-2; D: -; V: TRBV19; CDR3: CATPRSLVRGTDGELFF; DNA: TGTGCCACCCCCCGTTCTCTAGTCCGGGGGACTGACGGGGAGCTGTTTTTT
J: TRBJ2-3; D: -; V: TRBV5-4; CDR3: CASSPTGRVTDTQYF; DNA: TGTGCCAGCAGCCCAACAGGGCGGGTCACAGATACGCAGTATTTT
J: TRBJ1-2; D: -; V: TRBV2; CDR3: CASSDGSGALNYGYTF; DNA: TGTGCCAGCAGTGACGGTTCGGGGGCCCTCAACTATGGCTACACCTTC
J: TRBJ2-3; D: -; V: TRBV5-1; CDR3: CASSLALQSSTDTQYF; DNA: TGCGCCAGCAGCTTGGCTCTTCAGTCTAGCACAGATACGCAGTATTTT
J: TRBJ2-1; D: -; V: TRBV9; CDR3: CASSPRTFGFF; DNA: TGTGCCAGCAGCCCCCGGACATTCGGGTTCTTC
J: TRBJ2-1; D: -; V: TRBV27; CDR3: CASSFVPSGPLSYNEQFF; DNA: TGTGCCAGCAGTTTTGTTCCCTCGGGACCCCTCTCCTACAATGAGCAGTTCTTC
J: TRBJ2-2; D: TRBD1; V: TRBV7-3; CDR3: CASSRQGNTGELFF; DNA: TGTGCCAGCAGCCGACAGGGGAACACCGGGGAGCTGTTTTTT
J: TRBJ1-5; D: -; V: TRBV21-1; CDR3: CASTPGQNYQPQHF; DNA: TGTGCCAGCACTCCGGGACAAAATTATCAGCCCCAGCATTTT
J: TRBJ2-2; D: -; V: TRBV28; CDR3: CASSPSRKGANTGELFF; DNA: TGTGCCAGCAGTCCCTCTCGCAAGGGGGCGAACACCGGGGAGCTGTTTTTT
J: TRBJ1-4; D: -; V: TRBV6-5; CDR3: CASSGLQGREKLFF; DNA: TGTGCCAGCAGTGGATTACAGGGACGGGAAAAACTGTTTTTT
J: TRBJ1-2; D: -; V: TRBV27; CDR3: CASSPKGEAYGYTF; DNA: TGTGCCAGCAGTCCTAAGGGGGAGGCCTATGGCTACACCTTC
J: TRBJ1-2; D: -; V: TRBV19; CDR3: CASSIVGGGVRNYGYTF; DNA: TGTGCCAGTAGTATAGTCGGGGGAGGAGTCAGAAACTATGGCTACACCTTC
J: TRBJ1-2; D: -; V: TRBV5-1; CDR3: CASSSGTSWGYGYTF; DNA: TGCGCCAGCAGCTCCGGGACCTCATGGGGCTATGGCTACACCTTC